Listed below are T cell receptor beta chains from one sample, sequenced in a study of blood T cell repertoires in COVID-19. Profiling relied on immunoSEQ multiplex PCR, and the TCRdb table lists in-frame clones only, not all of them. The table has under 200,000 clones, approximately 85% seen once. The sample consisted of peripheral blood. Receptors originate from a woman older than 75 with acute or convalescent COVID-19. The conserved cysteine and the conserved F or W are not part of the CDR3 here. The size entry is marked missing in some rows and otherwise reads once, few, many or a size class.

TRBV12-3/TRBV12-4	TRBJ2-3	NA	ASRRVDTQY
TRBV7-9	TRBJ1-2	NA	ASSRQGSSNYGYT
TRBV15	TRBJ1-6	once	ATSIGQGDNSPLH
TRBV7-3	TRBJ2-3	NA	ASSLSLGPTDTQY
TRBV5-6	TRBJ1-3	NA	ASSSPQGERNTIY
TRBV7-9	TRBJ1-4	NA	ASSLSGTVRIGEKLF
TRBV18	TRBJ2-3	NA	ASSPPTSGSDTQY
TRBV25-1	TRBJ1-4	NA	ASSGGTGVEKLF
TRBV5-1	TRBJ1-1	NA	ASSFWLSNTEAF
TRBV9	TRBJ1-2	NA	ASSTENYGYT
TRBV12-3/TRBV12-4	TRBJ1-1	NA	ASSSQGNRAF
TRBV3-1/TRBV3-2	TRBJ1-2	NA	ASSQGADGAYGYT
TRBV24-1	TRBJ1-2	NA	ATSDPTGSGSLYGYT
TRBV27	TRBJ2-3	once	ASSPVAGGRTDTQY
TRBV28	TRBJ1-6	NA	ASVVRNDRSPLH
TRBV5-1	TRBJ2-6	NA	ASSLRQEGANVLT
TRBV3-1/TRBV3-2	TRBJ2-1	few	ASSQGLAGGSNEQF
TRBV5-6	TRBJ2-7	NA	ASSFQRLRPYEQY
TRBV6-1	TRBJ1-3	NA	ASSEAGTGHSGNTIY
TRBV5-5	TRBJ1-1	NA	ASSSLGTPNTEAF
TRBV7-2	TRBJ1-1	few	ASSASRGMNTEAF
TRBV5-6	TRBJ1-2	NA	ASSRRQDYRGYT
TRBV5-1	TRBJ1-1	NA	ASSEQGSNTEAF
TRBV5-1	TRBJ1-1	once	ASSLAAEILRGTEAF
TRBV2	TRBJ1-2	NA	ASSVFRGGANGYT
TRBV11-2	TRBJ1-2	NA	ASSLGKGGNYGYT
TRBV10-3	TRBJ2-3	NA	AISRDTHTDTQY
TRBV27	TRBJ1-6	NA	ASSRTREPVSPLH
TRBV4-1	TRBJ2-7	NA	ASSQGPMTGGREQY